This T cell receptor (beta chain) was profiled in a study of T-cell memory formation after mild COVID-19. As regards this clonotype: Its specificity is not known.

After 5'RACE with constant-segment primers, TCR alpha and TCR beta cDNA libraries carrying sample barcodes and UMIs were obtained. TCRdb reprocessed the 5' RACE reads via MiXCR and lists one record per CDR3 protein. The profile shows roughly 450,000 distinct CDR3 sequences, roughly 18% of them singletons. Study-wide points: Clonal second-wave expansions that peaked on day 37 had unconfirmed SARS-CoV-2 specificity. A second wave expanding day 15 to 37 was CD4+-biased; contracting clones were balanced. A subset of responding clones appeared in pre-infection memory, suggesting cross-reactive memory joined.

The CDR3 has 20 residues. Germline CDR1 is MGHRA and CDR2 is YSYEKL. V lost 8 bases and J lost 5, with 33 bases in between. V and J are TRBV4-1 and TRBJ2-2; the D call may be TRBD1 or TRBD2 (5 bases each). The receptor's source is an adult woman who had mild COVID-19 (a few samples of this study predate the infection). Cell type and time point are not known. The source material was PBMCs or a T cell subset sorted from them (not recorded which). Here the CDR3 DNA reads TGCGCCAGCCGTAAATGGATAACCGGGACCTCGTTGTTGGGGACCGGGGAGCTGTTTTTT. Translating gives CASRKWITGTSLLGTGELFF.